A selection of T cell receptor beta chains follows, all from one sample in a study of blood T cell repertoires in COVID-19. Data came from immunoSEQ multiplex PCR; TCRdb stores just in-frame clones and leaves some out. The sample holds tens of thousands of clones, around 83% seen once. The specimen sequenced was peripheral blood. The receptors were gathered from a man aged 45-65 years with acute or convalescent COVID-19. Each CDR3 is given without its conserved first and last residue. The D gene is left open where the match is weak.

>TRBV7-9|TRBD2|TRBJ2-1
ASSLAGTRNNEQF
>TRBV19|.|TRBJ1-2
ATNQGVYGYT
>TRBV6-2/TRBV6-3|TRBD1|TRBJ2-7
ASSDPGQGYEQY
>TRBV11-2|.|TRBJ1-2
ASSFVQGNYGYT
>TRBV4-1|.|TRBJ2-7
ASSPFSLSSYEQY
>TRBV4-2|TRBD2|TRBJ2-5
ASSLRMGSGSETQY
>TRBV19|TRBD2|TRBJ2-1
ASNPRAPGLANLPPEQF
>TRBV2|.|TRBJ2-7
ASSRGSYEQY
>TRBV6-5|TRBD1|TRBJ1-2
ASTSTGQGYGYT
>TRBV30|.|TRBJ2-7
AWRSSSYEQY
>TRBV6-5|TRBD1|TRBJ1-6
ASTPAGQGSSPLH
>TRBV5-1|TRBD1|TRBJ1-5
ASSLVAGGGQPQH